These 2 T cell receptor beta chains came from one sample sequenced in a study of vaccination and CD4 T cells after COVID-19. No antigen has been identified for these receptors. Treatment meaning: roughly ten-day PBMC culture with coronavirus spike peptide pools or control peptides (ViraFEST assay). The Oncomine TCR Beta short-read assay was applied to DNA of cultured CD4+ T cells. TCRdb reprocessed the PCR reads via MiXCR and lists one record per CDR3 protein. The sample has 15,000 to 20,000 distinct CDR3 sequences; 50% are singletons. Sequencing was carried out using CD4+ T cells from blood, cultured in vitro. Source of these receptors: a human donor who had recovered from COVID-19.

The chain couples TRBV6-1 to TRBJ2-7; TRBD1 or TRBD2 may be the D gene (5 bases each). Germline loops: CDR1 MNHNS, CDR2 SASEGT. This CDR3 comprises 14 residues. The germline V and J ends were trimmed by 8 bases and 0 bases, with 14 bases remaining between them. The CDR3 region is CASEGFFSSYEQYF. CDR3 bases: TGTGCCAGCGAGGGGTTTTTTAGCTCCTACGAGCAGTACTTC.

The rearrangement uses TRBV19 and TRBJ1-5; 9 bases map to TRBD1. This CDR3 comprises 15 residues. V trimming: 7 bases; J trimming: 1 base; junction bases outside the gene matches: 5. CDR1 and CDR2 (germline): LNHDA, SQIVND (reference sequence). The chain's CDR3 is CASTRTGASNQPQHF. The CDR3 DNA sequence: TGTGCCAGTACCCGGACAGGGGCGAGCAATCAGCCCCAGCATTTT.